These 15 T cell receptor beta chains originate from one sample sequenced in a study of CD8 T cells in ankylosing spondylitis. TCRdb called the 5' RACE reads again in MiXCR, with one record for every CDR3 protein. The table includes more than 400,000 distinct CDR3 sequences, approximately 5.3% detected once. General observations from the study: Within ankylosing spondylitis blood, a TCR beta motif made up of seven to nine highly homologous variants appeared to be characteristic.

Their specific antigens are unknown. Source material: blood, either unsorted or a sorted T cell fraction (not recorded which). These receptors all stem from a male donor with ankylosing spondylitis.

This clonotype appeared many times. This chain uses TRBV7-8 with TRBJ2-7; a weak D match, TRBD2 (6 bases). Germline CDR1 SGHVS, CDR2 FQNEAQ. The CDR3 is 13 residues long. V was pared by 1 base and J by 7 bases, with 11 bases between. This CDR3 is CASSLGMGGEQYF. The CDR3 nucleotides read TGTGCCAGCAGCTTAGGCATGGGGGGTGAGCAGTACTTC.

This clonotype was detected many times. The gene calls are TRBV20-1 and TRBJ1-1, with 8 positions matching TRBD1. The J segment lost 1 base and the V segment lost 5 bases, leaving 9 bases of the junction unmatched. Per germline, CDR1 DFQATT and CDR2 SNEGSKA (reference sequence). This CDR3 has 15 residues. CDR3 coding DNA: TGCAGTGCTCACCGTCCCGGGACAGGGAACACTGAAGCTTTCTTT. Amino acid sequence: CSAHRPGTGNTEAFF.

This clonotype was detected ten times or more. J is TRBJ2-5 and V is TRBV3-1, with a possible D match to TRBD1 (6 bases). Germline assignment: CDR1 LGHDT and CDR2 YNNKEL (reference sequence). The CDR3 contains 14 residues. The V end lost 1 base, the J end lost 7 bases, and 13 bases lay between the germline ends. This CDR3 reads CASSQGAGDGTQYF. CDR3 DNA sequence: TGTGCCAGCAGCCAAGGGGCAGGGGATGGGACCCAGTACTTC.

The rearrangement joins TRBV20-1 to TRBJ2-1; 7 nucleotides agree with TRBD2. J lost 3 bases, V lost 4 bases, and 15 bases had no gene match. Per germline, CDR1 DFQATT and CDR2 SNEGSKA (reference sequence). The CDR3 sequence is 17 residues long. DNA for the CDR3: TGCAGTGCTAAAGTGGGGGAGGGTCGCGGGAGCTACAATGAGCAGTTCTTC. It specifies CSAKVGEGRGSYNEQFF.

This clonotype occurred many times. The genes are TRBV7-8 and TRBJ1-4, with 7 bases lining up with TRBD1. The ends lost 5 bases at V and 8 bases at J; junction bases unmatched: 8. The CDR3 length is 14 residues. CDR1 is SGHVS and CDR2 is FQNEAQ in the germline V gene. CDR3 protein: CASSIKGASEKLFF. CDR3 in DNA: TGTGCCAGCAGCATCAAGGGGGCGTCGGAAAAACTGTTTTTT. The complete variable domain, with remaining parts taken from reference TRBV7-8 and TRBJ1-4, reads GAGVSQSPRYKVAKRGQDVALRCDPISGHVSLFWYQQALGQGPEFLTYFQNEAQLDKSGLPSDRFFAERPEGSVSTLKIQRTQQEDSAVYLCASSIKGASEKLFFGSGTQLSVL.

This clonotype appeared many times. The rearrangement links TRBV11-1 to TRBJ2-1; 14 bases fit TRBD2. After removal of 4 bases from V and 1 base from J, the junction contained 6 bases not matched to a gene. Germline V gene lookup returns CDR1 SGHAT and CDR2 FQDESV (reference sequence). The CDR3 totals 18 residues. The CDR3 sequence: CASSSGTSGRSSYNEQFF. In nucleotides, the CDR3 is TGTGCCAGCAGCTCGGGGACTAGCGGGAGATCATCCTACAATGAGCAGTTCTTC.

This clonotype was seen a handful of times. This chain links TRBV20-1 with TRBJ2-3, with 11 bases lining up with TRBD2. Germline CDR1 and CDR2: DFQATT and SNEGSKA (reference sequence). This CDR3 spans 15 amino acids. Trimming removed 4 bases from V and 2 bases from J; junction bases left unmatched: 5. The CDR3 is CSAKIAGGPTDTQYF. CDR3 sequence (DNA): TGCAGTGCTAAAATAGCGGGGGGGCCCACAGATACGCAGTATTTT.

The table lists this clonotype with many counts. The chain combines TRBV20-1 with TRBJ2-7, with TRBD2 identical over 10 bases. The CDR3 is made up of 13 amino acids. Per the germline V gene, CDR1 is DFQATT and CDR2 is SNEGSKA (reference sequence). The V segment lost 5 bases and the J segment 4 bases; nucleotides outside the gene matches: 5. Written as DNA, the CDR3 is TGCAGTGCTCCCGGACTAGCGGCTTACGAGCAGTACTTC. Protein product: CSAPGLAAYEQYF.

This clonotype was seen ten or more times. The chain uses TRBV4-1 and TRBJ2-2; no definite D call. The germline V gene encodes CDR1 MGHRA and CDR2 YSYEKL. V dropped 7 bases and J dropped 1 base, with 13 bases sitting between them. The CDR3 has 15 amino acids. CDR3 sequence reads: CASTRSGRNTGELFF. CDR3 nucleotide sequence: TGCGCCAGCACCCGATCTGGCCGGAACACCGGGGAGCTGTTTTTT.

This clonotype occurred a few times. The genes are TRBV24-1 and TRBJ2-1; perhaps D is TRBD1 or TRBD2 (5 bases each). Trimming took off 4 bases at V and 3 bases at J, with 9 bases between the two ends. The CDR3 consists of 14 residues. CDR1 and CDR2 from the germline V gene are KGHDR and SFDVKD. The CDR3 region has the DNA TGTGCCACCAGTGAAGCAGGGAGCTACAATGAGCAGTTCTTC. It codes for CATSEAGSYNEQFF.

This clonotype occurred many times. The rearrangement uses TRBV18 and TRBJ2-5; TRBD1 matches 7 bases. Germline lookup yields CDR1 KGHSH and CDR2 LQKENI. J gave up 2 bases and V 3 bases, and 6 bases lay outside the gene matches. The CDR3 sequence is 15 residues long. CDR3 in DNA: TGTGCCAGCTCACCGACTGTGACAGGGCAAGAGACCCAGTACTTC. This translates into CASSPTVTGQETQYF.

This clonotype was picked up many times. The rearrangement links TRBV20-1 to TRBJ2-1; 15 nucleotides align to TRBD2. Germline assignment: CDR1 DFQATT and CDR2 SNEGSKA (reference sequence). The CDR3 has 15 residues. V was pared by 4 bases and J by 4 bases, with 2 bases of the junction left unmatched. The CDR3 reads CSAMGLAGGYNEQFF. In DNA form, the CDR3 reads TGCAGTGCTATGGGACTAGCGGGAGGTTACAATGAGCAGTTCTTC.

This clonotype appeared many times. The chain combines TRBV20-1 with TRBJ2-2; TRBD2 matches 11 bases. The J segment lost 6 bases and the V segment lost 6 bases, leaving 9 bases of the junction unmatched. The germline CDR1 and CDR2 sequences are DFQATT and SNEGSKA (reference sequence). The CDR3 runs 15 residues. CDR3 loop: CSARGSGRGPGELFF. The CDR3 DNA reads TGCAGTGCCCGGGGTAGCGGGAGGGGGCCCGGGGAGCTGTTTTTT.

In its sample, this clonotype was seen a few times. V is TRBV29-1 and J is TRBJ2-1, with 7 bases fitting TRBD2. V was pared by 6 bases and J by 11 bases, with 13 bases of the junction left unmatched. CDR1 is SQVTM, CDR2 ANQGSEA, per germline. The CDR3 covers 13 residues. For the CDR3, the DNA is TGCAGCGTAAACCGGGGAGGGGTCGACAAGCAGTTCTTC. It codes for CSVNRGGVDKQFF.

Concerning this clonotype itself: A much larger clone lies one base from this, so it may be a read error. The CDR3 sequence: CCATPPRLAGVAETQYF. CDR3 DNA sequence: TGCTGTGCTACCCCCCCGAGACTAGCGGGAGTAGCAGAGACCCAGTACTTC. The chain joins TRBV20-1 to TRBJ2-5; TRBD2 matches 12 bases. The CDR3 has 17 amino acids. Per the germline V gene, CDR1 is DFQATT and CDR2 is SNEGSKA (reference sequence).